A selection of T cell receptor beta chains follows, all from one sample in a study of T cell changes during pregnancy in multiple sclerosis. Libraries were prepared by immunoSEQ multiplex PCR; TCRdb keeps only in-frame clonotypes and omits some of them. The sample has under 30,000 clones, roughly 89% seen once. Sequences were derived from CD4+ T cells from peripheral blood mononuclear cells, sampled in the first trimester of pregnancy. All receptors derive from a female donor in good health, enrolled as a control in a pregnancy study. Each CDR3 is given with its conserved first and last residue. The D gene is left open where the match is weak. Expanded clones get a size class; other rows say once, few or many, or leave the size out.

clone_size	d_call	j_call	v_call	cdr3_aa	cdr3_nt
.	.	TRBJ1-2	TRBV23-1	CASSHHRGASYYGYTF	TGCGCCAGCAGTCACCATCGGGGGGCATCTTACTATGGCTACACCTTC
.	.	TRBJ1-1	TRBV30	CAWRSIAGMGTEAFF	TGTGCCTGGAGGTCGATCGCAGGGATGGGCACTGAAGCTTTCTTT
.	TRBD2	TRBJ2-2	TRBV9	CASSAGTSGFYTGELFF	TGTGCCAGCAGCGCCGGGACTAGCGGGTTCTACACCGGGGAGCTGTTTTTT
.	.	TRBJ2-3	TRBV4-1	CASSQEAGWTDTQYF	TGCGCCAGCAGCCAAGAGGCGGGGTGGACAGATACGCAGTATTTT
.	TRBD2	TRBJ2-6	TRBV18	CASSLTSGGVSGANVLTF	TGTGCCAGCTCACTAACTAGCGGGGGAGTATCTGGGGCCAACGTCCTGACTTTC
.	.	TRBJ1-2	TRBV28	CASSLAGGANYGYTF	TGTGCCAGCAGCCTGGCGGGAGGGGCTAACTATGGCTACACCTTC
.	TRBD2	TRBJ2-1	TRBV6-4	CASSDRRAGGPHEQFF	TGTGCCAGCAGTGACCGGCGGGCGGGAGGGCCACATGAGCAGTTCTTC
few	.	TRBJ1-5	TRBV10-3	CAISESFGDQPQHF	TGTGCCATCAGTGAGTCGTTCGGTGATCAGCCCCAGCATTTT
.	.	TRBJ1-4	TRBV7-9	CASSLDRVGEKLFF	TGTGCCAGCAGCTTAGACAGGGTTGGTGAAAAACTGTTTTTT
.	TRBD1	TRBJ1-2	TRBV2	CASTRGDGYTF	TGTGCCAGCACCAGGGGGGATGGCTACACCTTC
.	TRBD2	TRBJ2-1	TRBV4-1	CASSHPSGRGLRNEQFF	TGCGCCAGCAGCCATCCTAGCGGGAGAGGTCTGCGGAATGAGCAGTTCTTC
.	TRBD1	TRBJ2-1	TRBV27	CASWTGGVLYNEQFF	TGTGCCAGCTGGACAGGGGGGGTTCTCTACAATGAGCAGTTCTTC
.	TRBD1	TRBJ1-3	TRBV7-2	CASSETGGAGNTIYF	TGTGCCAGCAGCGAGACAGGGGGAGCTGGAAACACCATATATTTT
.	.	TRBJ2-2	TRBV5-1	CASSSQTGNTGELFF	TGCGCCAGCAGCTCCCAAACAGGGAACACCGGGGAGCTGTTTTTT
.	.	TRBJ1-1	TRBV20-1	CSAPTNTEAFF	TGCAGTGCTCCCACTAACACTGAAGCTTTCTTT
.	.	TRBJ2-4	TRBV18	CASSPTRSGGIQYF	TGTGCCAGCTCACCTACTAGATCCGGGGGCATTCAGTACTTC
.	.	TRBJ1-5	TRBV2	CASSDRGVGQPQHF	TGTGCCAGCAGTGACCGGGGGGTGGGTCAGCCCCAGCATTTT
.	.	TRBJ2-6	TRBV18	CASSQVSSSGANVLTF	TGTGCCAGCTCACAAGTGTCGAGCTCTGGGGCCAACGTCCTGACTTTC
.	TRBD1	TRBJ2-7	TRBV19	CASSPGQASYEQYF	TGTGCCAGTTCCCCCGGACAGGCTTCCTACGAGCAGTACTTC
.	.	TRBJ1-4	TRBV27	CASSLSRRGISTNEKLFF	TGTGCCAGCAGTTTATCGAGGCGCGGGATCTCAACTAATGAAAAACTGTTTTTT
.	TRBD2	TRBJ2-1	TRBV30	CAWSKGGRGVYNEQFF	TGTGCCTGGAGTAAAGGCGGGAGAGGGGTCTACAATGAGCAGTTCTTC
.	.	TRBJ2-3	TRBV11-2	CASTSGTDTQYF	TGTGCCAGCACTAGCGGCACAGATACGCAGTATTTT
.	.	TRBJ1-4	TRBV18	CASSLNAPGANEKLFF	TGTGCCAGCTCACTGAACGCTCCTGGAGCGAATGAAAAACTGTTTTTT
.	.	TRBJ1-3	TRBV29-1	CSVEDFRGGGNTIYF	TGCAGCGTTGAAGATTTCAGGGGCGGTGGAAACACCATATATTTT
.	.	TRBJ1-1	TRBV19	CASSKVTGNTEAFF	TGTGCCAGTAGTAAGGTGACAGGGAACACTGAAGCTTTCTTT
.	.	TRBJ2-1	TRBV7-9	CASRYRSMHNEQFF	TGTGCCAGCAGGTATCGCTCTATGCATAATGAGCAGTTCTTC
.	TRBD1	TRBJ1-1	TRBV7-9	CASSSHRGQGTEAFF	TGTGCCAGCAGCTCCCACAGGGGGCAGGGCACTGAAGCTTTCTTT
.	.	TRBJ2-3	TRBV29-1	CSVQAGGLSTDTQYF	TGCAGCGTTCAGGCTGGGGGCCTTAGCACAGATACGCAGTATTTT
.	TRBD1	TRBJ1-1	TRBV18	CASSDRGISTEAFF	TGTGCCAGCTCAGACAGGGGGATTAGCACTGAAGCTTTCTTT
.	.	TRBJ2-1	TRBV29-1	CSFRGALYNEQFF	TGCAGCTTCCGGGGGGCCCTCTACAATGAGCAGTTCTTC
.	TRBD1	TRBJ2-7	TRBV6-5	CASRTGGSYEQYF	TGTGCCAGCAGGACAGGGGGATCCTACGAGCAGTACTTC
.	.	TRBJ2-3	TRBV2	CASRGQLVDTQYF	TGTGCCAGCAGAGGACAATTAGTAGATACGCAGTATTTT
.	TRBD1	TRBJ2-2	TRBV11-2	CASSPDGTGATGELFF	TGTGCCAGCAGCCCCGACGGGACAGGGGCCACCGGGGAGCTGTTTTTT
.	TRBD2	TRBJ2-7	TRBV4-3	CASSLLWTSEYEQYF	TGCGCCAGCAGCCTCCTATGGACTAGCGAGTACGAGCAGTACTTC
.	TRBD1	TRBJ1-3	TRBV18	CASSPGQGAGNTIYF	TGTGCCAGCTCACCGGGACAGGGGGCTGGAAACACCATATATTTT
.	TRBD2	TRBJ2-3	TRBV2	CASNGLAGGTDTQYF	TGTGCCAGCAACGGACTAGCGGGGGGCACAGATACGCAGTATTTT
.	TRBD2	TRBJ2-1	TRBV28	CASSFGLAGGPWEQFF	TGTGCCAGCAGTTTTGGACTAGCGGGAGGGCCTTGGGAGCAGTTCTTC
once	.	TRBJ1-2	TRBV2	CASSDGGYGYTF	TGTGCCAGCAGTGACGGGGGATATGGCTACACCTTC
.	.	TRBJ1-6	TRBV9	CASSVYTGHNSPLHF	TGTGCCAGCAGCGTGTATACAGGGCATAATTCACCCCTCCACTTT
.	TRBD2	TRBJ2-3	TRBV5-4	CASSSGGLRSDTQYF	TGTGCCAGCTCGTCGGGGGGTCTTCGGTCAGATACGCAGTATTTT
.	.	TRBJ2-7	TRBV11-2	CASSLTSTGPYEQYF	TGTGCCAGCAGCTTAACTTCGACAGGACCTTACGAGCAGTACTTC
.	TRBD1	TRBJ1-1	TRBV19	CASSTGTGGTEAFF	TGTGCCAGTAGCACCGGGACAGGGGGGACTGAAGCTTTCTTT
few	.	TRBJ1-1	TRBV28	CASSLGAVNTEAFF	TGTGCCAGCAGTTTGGGGGCCGTGAACACTGAAGCTTTCTTT
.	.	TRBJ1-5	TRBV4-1	CASSQVPGDSNQPQHF	TGCGCCAGCAGCCAAGTTCCAGGGGATAGCAATCAGCCCCAGCATTTT
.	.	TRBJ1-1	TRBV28	CASSLQMNTEAFF	TGTGCCAGCAGTTTACAAATGAACACTGAAGCTTTCTTT
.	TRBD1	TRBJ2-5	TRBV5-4	CASSLTGGQETQYF	TGTGCCAGCAGCTTGACAGGGGGCCAAGAGACCCAGTACTTC
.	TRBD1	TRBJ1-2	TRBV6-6	CASSQTPTGALHGYTF	TGTGCCAGCAGTCAGACCCCGACAGGGGCCCTACATGGCTACACCTTC
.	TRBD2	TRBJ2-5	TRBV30	CAWRGGVETQYF	TGTGCCTGGAGGGGGGGGGTGGAGACCCAGTACTTC
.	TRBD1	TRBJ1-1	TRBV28	CASKPGQGHLRGTEAFF	TGTGCCAGCAAACCGGGACAGGGGCACCTGCGGGGCACTGAAGCTTTCTTT
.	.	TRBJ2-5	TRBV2	CASSIFLQETQYF	TGTGCCAGCAGCATCTTTCTACAAGAGACCCAGTACTTC
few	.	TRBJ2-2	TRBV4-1	CASSQEGGGGTGELFF	TGCGCCAGCAGCCAAGAGGGGGGAGGAGGCACCGGGGAGCTGTTTTTT
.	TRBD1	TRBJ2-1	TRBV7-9	CASSLVSGQGYNEQFF	TGTGCCAGCAGCTTAGTGAGTGGACAGGGTTACAATGAGCAGTTCTTC
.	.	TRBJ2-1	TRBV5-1	CASSLEGDTGLDEQFF	TGCGCCAGCAGCTTGGAGGGGGACACGGGGTTGGATGAGCAGTTCTTC
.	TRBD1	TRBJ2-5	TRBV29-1	CSVAGTGAEETQYF	TGCAGCGTTGCCGGGACAGGGGCGGAGGAGACCCAGTACTTC
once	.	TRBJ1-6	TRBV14	CASSARTEVRSPLHF	TGTGCCAGCAGCGCCCGGACAGAAGTACGTTCACCCCTCCACTTT
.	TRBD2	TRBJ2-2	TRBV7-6	CASSLPSSGGNTGELFF	TGTGCCAGCAGCTTACCCTCTAGCGGAGGGAACACCGGGGAGCTGTTTTTT
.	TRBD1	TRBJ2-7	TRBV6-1	CASSVGQGVIGEQYF	TGTGCCAGCAGTGTGGGGCAGGGGGTTATCGGGGAGCAGTACTTC
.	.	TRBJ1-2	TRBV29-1	CSVNRDGGGYTF	TGCAGCGTAAACAGGGACGGTGGTGGCTACACCTTC